This T cell receptor beta chain is from a study of blood T cells in healthy people across ages. For the second PCR, which ran for roughly 6 to 12 cycles, a sample-barcoded 5' primer and a J-beta primer mix were used. One entry per CDR3 protein, called by TCRdb with MiXCR from the 5' RACE reads. The sample yields about 1.8 million distinct CDR3 sequences, about 49% seen once. Investigators took around 10 milliliters of peripheral blood from every donor. The sample holds a few counts of this clonotype. The V end was cut by 3 bases, the J end by 0 bases, with 9 bases between. CDR3 length: 14 amino acids.

This sequence joins TRBV12-3 or TRBV12-4 and TRBJ2-7; perhaps TRBD1 as D (6 bases). Source material: blood. This TCR was recovered from a woman aged 40-49 years in good health. CDR3 bases: TGTGCCAGCAGTTTTGGGACACCCTCCTACGAGCAGTACTTC. Translation gives CASSFGTPSYEQYF.